A selection of T cell receptor beta chains follows, all from one sample in a study of T cells in Graves' hyperthyroidism and ophthalmopathy. Each CDR3 protein is one row after TCRdb ran MiXCR on the multiplex PCR reads. Seen here are some 740,000 distinct CDR3 sequences, 14% observed once, and the top ten hold roughly 10%. Material for sequencing was blood. The receptor set was obtained from a woman in her late teens or twenties with Graves' hyperthyroidism. The CDR3 runs from the conserved cysteine through the conserved F or W. A D gene is named only where the DNA matches it firmly. The listing skips clone size in some rows; elsewhere it reads once, few, many or a size class.

clone_size j_call v_call d_call cdr3_nt cdr3_aa
many TRBJ2-7 TRBV20-1 NA TGCAGTGCTAGACCGGGGGTTAGCTACGAGCAGTACTTC CSARPGVSYEQYF
few TRBJ2-7 TRBV19 NA TGTGCCAGTAGTATTTGGCAGGGGGGCGGCTACGAGCAGTACTTC CASSIWQGGGYEQYF
few TRBJ2-1 TRBV10-3 NA TGTGCCATCAGTGAAAAACAGGGAAGTGAGCAGTTCTTC CAISEKQGSEQFF
many TRBJ1-1 TRBV24-1 TRBD1 TGTGCCACCCGTGGACAGGGTACAGGTAACACTGAAGCTTTCTTT CATRGQGTGNTEAFF
many TRBJ2-7 TRBV29-1 NA TGCAGCGTTGAAGGCGGACAGCTGAGCTCCTACGAGCAGTACTTC CSVEGGQLSSYEQYF
many TRBJ2-7 TRBV30 NA TGTGCCTGGAGTGCAAACACCTACGAGCAGTACTTC CAWSANTYEQYF
NA TRBJ2-7 TRBV7-9 NA TGTGCCAGCAGCCCAGGACCTCACTACGAGCAGTACTTC CASSPGPHYEQYF
NA TRBJ1-1 TRBV5-6 TRBD1 TGTGCCAGCAGCTTGGGAGGGGGCTCTTACACTGAAGCTTTCTTT CASSLGGGSYTEAFF
many TRBJ2-5 TRBV7-2 NA TGTGCCAGCGAACTAGGGGGGAGTTGGGAAGAGACCCAGTACTTC CASELGGSWEETQYF
few TRBJ2-1 TRBV9 NA TGTGCCAGCAGCAGCGGGCTCCGTGAGGCCTACAATGAGCAGTTCTTC CASSSGLREAYNEQFF
NA TRBJ1-1 TRBV9 NA TGTGCCAGCAGTCCCGGGGGGGGGGGGACTGAAGCTTTCTTT CASSPGGGGTEAFF
many TRBJ2-1 TRBV3-1 NA TGTGCCAGCAGCCCTACCTCCTACAATGAGCAGTTCTTC CASSPTSYNEQFF
few TRBJ2-1 TRBV19 NA TGTGCCAGTAGTATAGTGCCCCCAGGGGTCTACAATGAGCAGTTCTTC CASSIVPPGVYNEQFF
NA TRBJ2-7 TRBV5-5 NA TGTGCCAGCAGCTTGCGCAGTGAAGTCGAGCAGTACTTC CASSLRSEVEQYF
many TRBJ2-7 TRBV6-2/TRBV6-3 NA TGTGCCAGCAGTTACTCAATCAGCGGTCCCGCCGGGTACGAGCAGTACTTC CASSYSISGPAGYEQYF
few TRBJ2-7 TRBV2 NA TGTGCCTGCGATGGGAGAACCTACGAGCAGTACTTC CACDGRTYEQYF
few TRBJ2-1 TRBV6-5 NA TGTGCCAGCAGTTACAACAATGAGCAGTTCTTC CASSYNNEQFF
NA TRBJ2-7 TRBV29-1 TRBD1 TGCAGCGTGGTACCGGGACAGCACTCTGCTACTCAAAACTACGAGCAGTACTTC CSVVPGQHSATQNYEQYF
many TRBJ2-3 TRBV20-1 TRBD2 TGCAGTGCCCCCTCGACCCGGTCTCATAGCGGGAGGGCCCCAGATACGCAGTATTTT CSAPSTRSHSGRAPDTQYF
many TRBJ2-7 TRBV2 TRBD2 TGTGCCAGCAGGGGACTAGCGGGCCCCTACGAGCAGTACTTC CASRGLAGPYEQYF
few TRBJ1-5 TRBV28 NA TGTGCCAGCACTGAAAGCAATCAGCCCCAGCATTTT CASTESNQPQHF
many TRBJ2-2 TRBV9 NA TGTGCCAGCAGCGCGCCACTAGGGGGGACGAACACCGGGGAGCTGTTTTTT CASSAPLGGTNTGELFF
many TRBJ1-5 TRBV12-3/TRBV12-4 NA TGTGCCAGCAGTTTAACTAGCCTAAATCAGCCCCAGCATTTT CASSLTSLNQPQHF
many TRBJ2-7 TRBV28 NA TGTGCCAGCAGTTTAACAGAGACCTACGAGCAGTACTTC CASSLTETYEQYF
many TRBJ2-1 TRBV6-1 NA TGTGCCAGCAAGGGTAGGGGCGGTTACAATGAGCAGTTCTTC CASKGRGGYNEQFF
many TRBJ2-5 TRBV28 TRBD2 TGTGCCAGCAGTTTTTACGCGGGAGTAGAGACCCAGTACTTC CASSFYAGVETQYF
many TRBJ2-1 TRBV20-1 NA TGCAGTGCTAGGGACGTGAAGGGCGATGAGCAGTTCTTC CSARDVKGDEQFF
NA TRBJ1-3 TRBV20-1 NA TGCAGTGCTAGAGATGGGACCTCTGGAAACACCATATATTTT CSARDGTSGNTIYF
few TRBJ2-7 TRBV30 TRBD2 TGTGCCTGGAGGTCCGGGAGGGCCTCCTACGAGCAGTACTTC CAWRSGRASYEQYF
many TRBJ2-5 TRBV28 NA TGTGCCAGCAGCAAACAGGGTTGGGAGACCCAGTACTTC CASSKQGWETQYF
many TRBJ2-1 TRBV29-1 TRBD2 TGCAGCGGAACTAGCGGTGAGGGGTTCGATGAGCAGTTCTTC CSGTSGEGFDEQFF
NA TRBJ2-3 TRBV5-4 TRBD2 TGTGCCAGCAGCACCGTTTTAGCGGGGACTAGCACAGATACGCAGTATTTT CASSTVLAGTSTDTQYF
NA TRBJ1-5 TRBV2 TRBD1 TGTGCCAGCAGTCCGACAGGGGGCCGACGGCCCCAGCATTTT CASSPTGGRRPQHF
few TRBJ1-6 TRBV7-9 NA TGTGCCAGCAGCTTAGTAGTCGGGTCACCCCTCCACTTT CASSLVVGSPLHF
many TRBJ2-5 TRBV11-3 TRBD1 TGTGCCAGCAGCGCTAGGGACTGGACAGGGGGCCCGGAGACCCAGTACTTC CASSARDWTGGPETQYF
many TRBJ2-7 TRBV7-9 NA TGTGCCAGCAGAGACACTGACAGGACCCCCTACGAGCAGTACTTC CASRDTDRTPYEQYF
few TRBJ2-7 TRBV3-1 NA TGTGCCAGCAGCCACGGTTCGTCTCTCTACGAGCAGTACTTC CASSHGSSLYEQYF